This TCR beta chain comes out of a study of T cell responses to AZD1222 COVID-19 vaccine. On this clone itself: What it recognizes is unknown.

Findings of the study overall: After two AZD1222 doses, spike-specific TCR breadth and depth rose versus day 0. Unmutated variant regions reportedly attract nearly half of all spike-specific TCRs. Mostly white British, mostly female donors; authors suggested clonal diversity may be underestimated. Just six AZD1222 recipients were seropositive at baseline.

Method: immunoSEQ multiplex PCR; TCRdb's copy keeps in-frame clones and lacks some. The sample carries under 150,000 clones, about 90% recorded once. The material was peripheral blood, obtained 28 days after the second AZD1222 dose. This sequence was found in an adult who received the AZD1222 COVID-19 vaccine.

The CDR3 loop is CASSPGAIDNEQFF. For the CDR3, the DNA is TGTGCCAGCAGTCCCGGGGCCATCGACAATGAGCAGTTCTTC. J is TRBJ2-1 and V is TRBV2; D is perhaps TRBD1 or TRBD2 (5 bases each). V gave up 5 bases and J gave up 5 bases, with 13 bases separating them. This CDR3 spans 14 amino acids. Per the germline V gene, CDR1 is SNHLY and CDR2 is FYNNEI.